This section outlines one T cell receptor beta chain sequence together with its context. This specimen comes from a study of blood T cell repertoires in COVID-19. The CDR3 sequence is 14 residues long. V lost 5 bases, J lost 2 bases, and 10 bases lay in between. Germline V lookup: CDR1 SNHLY, CDR2 FYNNEI. Some clones are missing from TCRdb's copy, which holds only in-frame ones; the method was immunoSEQ multiplex PCR. This sample carries 120,000 to 150,000 clones, approximately 87% of them seen once, and the ten largest clones take over 8.5%. The chain has TRBV2 and TRBJ1-5; a possible D gene is TRBD1 (5 bases). Source material: peripheral blood. This clonotype was sampled from a woman in her fifties or sixties with active or convalescent COVID-19. Here the CDR3 reads CASSRSRGNQPQHF. DNA of the CDR3: TGTGCCAGCAGTCGGTCCAGGGGCAATCAGCCCCAGCATTTT.